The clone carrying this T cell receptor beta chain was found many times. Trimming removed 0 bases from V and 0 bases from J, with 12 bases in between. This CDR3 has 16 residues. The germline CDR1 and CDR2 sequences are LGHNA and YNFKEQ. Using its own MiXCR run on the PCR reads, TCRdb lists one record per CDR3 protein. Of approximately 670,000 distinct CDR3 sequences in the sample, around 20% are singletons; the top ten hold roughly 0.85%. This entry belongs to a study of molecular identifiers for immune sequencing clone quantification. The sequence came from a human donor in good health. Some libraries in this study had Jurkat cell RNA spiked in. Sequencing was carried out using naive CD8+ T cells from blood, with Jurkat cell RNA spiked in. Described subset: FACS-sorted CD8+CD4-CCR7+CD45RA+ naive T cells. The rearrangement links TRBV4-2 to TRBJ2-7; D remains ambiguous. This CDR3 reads CASSQELQTVSYEQYF. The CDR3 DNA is TGTGCCAGCAGCCAAGAACTACAGACCGTCTCCTACGAGCAGTACTTC.